This TCR beta chain derives from a study of shared clonotypes between healthy human individuals. General observations from the study: In contrast to clonotypes shared by all four donors, non-shared clonotypes had lower generation probabilities.

This CDR3 contains 13 residues. Trimming took 3 bases from V and 3 from J, leaving 8 bases between them. CDR1 is MDHEN, CDR2 SYDVKM, per germline. A note on this clone: Its cognate antigen is unknown.

Sequencing used immunoSEQ multiplex PCR; TCRdb keeps in-frame clones, though not all of them. The sample contains around 2.5 million clones, more than 85% of which appear only once. Sequenced sample: naive CD4+ T cells from PBMCs. Indicated subset: CD45RA+ positively selected. This TCR derives from a man between 18 and 35 years old in good health. Some clones in this sample may be carry-over from other donors' samples. The chain is built from TRBV28 and TRBJ1-2; D might be TRBD1 (5 bases). The CDR3 DNA reads as TGTGCCAGCAGTTTGGTACAGGACTATGGCTACACCTTC. Protein: CASSLVQDYGYTF.